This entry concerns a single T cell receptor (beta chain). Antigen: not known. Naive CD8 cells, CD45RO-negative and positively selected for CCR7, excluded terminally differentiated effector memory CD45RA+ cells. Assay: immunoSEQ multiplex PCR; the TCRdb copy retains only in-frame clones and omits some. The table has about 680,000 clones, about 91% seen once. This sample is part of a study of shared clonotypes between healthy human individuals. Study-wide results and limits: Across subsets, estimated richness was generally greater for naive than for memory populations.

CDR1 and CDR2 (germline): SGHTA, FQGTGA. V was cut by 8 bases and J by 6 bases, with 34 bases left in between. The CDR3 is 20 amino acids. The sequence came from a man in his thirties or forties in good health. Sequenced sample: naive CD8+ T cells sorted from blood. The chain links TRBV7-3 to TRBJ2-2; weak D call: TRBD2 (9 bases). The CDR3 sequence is CASPSPDREKSSGISGELFF. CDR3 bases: TGTGCCAGCCCAAGCCCGGACAGGGAAAAGTCTAGCGGGATTTCCGGGGAGCTGTTTTTT.